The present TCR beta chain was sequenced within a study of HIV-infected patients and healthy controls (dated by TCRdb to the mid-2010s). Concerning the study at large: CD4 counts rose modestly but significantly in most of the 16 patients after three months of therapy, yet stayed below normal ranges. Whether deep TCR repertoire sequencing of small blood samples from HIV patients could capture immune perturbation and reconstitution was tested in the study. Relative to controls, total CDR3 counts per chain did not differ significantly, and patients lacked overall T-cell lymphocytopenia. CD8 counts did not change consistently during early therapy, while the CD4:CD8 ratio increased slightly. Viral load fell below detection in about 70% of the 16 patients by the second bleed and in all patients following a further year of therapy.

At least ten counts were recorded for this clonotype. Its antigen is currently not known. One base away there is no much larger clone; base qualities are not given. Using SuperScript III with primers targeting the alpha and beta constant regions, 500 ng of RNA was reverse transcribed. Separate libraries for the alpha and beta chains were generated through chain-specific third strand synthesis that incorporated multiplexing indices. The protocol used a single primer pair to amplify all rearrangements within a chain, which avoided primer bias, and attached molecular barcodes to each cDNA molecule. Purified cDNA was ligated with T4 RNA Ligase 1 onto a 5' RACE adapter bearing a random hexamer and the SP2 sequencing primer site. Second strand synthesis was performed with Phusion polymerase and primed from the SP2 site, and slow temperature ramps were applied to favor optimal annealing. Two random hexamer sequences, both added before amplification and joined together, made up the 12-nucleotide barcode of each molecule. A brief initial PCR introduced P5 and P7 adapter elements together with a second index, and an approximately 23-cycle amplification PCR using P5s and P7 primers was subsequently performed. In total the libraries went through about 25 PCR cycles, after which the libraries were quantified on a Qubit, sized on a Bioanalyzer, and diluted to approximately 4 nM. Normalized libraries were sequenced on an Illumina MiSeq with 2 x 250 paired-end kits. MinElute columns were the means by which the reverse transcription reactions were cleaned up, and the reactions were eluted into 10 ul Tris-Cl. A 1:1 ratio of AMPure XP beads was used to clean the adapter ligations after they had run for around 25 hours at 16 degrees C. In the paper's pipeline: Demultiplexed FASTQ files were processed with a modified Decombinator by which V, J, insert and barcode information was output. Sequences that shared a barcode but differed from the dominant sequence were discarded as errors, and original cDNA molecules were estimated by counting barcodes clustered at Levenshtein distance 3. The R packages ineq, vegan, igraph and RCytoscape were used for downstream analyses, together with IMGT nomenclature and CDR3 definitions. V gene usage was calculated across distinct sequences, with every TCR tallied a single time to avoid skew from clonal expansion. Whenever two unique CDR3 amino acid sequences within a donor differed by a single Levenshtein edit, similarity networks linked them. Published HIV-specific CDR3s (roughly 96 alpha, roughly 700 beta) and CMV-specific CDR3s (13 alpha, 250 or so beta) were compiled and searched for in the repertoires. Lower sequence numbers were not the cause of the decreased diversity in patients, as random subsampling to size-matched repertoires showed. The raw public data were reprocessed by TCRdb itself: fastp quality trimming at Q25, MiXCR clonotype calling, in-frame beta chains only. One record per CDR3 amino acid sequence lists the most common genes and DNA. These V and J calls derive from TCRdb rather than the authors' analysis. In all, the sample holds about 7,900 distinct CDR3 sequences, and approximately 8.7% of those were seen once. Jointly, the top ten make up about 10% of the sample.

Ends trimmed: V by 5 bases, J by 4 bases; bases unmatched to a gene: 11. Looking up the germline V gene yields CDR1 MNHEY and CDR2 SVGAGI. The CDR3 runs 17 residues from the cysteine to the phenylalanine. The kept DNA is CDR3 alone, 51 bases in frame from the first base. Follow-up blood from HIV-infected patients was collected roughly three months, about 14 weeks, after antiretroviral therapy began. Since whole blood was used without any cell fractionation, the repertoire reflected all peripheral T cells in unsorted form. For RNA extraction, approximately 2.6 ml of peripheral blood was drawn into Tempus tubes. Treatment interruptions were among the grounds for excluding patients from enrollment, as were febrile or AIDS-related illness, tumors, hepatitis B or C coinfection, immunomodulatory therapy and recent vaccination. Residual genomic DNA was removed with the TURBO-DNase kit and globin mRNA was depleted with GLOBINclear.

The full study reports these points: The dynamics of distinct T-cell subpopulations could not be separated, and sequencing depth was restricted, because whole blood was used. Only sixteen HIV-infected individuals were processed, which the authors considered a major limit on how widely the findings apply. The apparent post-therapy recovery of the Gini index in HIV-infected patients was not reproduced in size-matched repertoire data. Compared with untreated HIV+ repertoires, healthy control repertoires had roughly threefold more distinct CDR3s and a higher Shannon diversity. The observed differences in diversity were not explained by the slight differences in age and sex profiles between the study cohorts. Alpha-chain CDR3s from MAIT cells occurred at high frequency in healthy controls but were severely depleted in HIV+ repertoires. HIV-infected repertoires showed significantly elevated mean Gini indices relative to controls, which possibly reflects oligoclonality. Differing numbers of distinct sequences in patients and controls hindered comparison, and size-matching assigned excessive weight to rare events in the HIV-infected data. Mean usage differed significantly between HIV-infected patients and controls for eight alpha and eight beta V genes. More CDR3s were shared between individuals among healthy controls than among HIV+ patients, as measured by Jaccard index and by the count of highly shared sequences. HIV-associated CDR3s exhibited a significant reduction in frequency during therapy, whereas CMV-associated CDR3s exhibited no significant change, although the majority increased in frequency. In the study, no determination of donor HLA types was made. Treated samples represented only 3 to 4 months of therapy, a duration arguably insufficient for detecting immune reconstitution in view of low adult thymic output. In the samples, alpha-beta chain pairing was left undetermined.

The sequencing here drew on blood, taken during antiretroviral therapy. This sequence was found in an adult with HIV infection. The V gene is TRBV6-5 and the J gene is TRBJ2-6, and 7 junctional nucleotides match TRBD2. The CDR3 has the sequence CASSLVVGGRGANVLTF. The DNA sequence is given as TGTGCCAGCAGTCTGGTCGTGGGAGGGCGGGGGGCCAACGTCCTGACTTTC.